This TCR beta chain stems from a study of monozygotic twins with inflammatory bowel disease. Regarding this clonotype: Its antigen remains unidentified.

From its re-call of the 5' RACE reads, TCRdb lists each CDR3 protein once, without DNA. The sample is made up of 200,000 to 250,000 distinct CDR3 sequences, and the top ten hold more than 7.5% of it. This CDR3 has 14 amino acids. The germline gives CDR1 MNHEY, CDR2 SMNVEV (reference sequence). General study points: In patient repertoires, differing immunosuppressive treatments may have added some variability.

The chain has TRBV27 and TRBJ2-7; TCRdb outputs TRBD1, but without DNA this stays unchecked. The origin of this receptor is a human donor with ulcerative colitis or Crohn's disease, or a healthy co-twin of an affected twin (not recorded which). Sequenced sample: blood. The CDR3 sequence is CASRPQVHSYEQYF.